These 27 T cell receptor beta chains share one sample of origin, sequenced in a study of cytomegalovirus exposure and HLA in healthy donors. 60 Vbeta and 13 Jbeta primers were used in PCR. Sequencing was performed with immunoSEQ multiplex PCR; in TCRdb, only in-frame clones are kept and a portion is missing. Found here are about 190,000 clones, 12% of them singletons; the top ten hold over 6.5%. The sample taken for sequencing was PBMCs. The receptors were gathered from a man aged 50 to 60 in good health and CMV-seropositive.

The gene calls are TRBV19 and TRBJ2-6; 10 bases are shared with TRBD2. Trimming at V came to 5 bases and at J to 2 bases, leaving 3 bases not matched to a gene. Germline loops: CDR1 LNHDA, CDR2 SQIVND (reference sequence). This CDR3 has 16 amino acids. DNA for the CDR3: TGTGCCAGTAGTCAGCGGGGGGGAACTGGGGCCAACGTCCTGACTTTC. Translating gives CASSQRGGTGANVLTF.

This clone was counted a few times. Other DNA sequences of this sample code for an identical CDR3. The chain recombines TRBV30 with TRBJ1-5; maybe TRBD1 (5 bases). This CDR3 region has 13 residues. Germline V gene lookup returns CDR1 GTSNPN and CDR2 SVGIG (reference sequence). V shed 2 bases and J shed 7 bases, with 12 bases lying between them. CDR3 in amino acids: CAWSRQGGQPQHF. The CDR3, as DNA: TGTGCCTGGAGTCGGCAGGGTGGACAGCCCCAGCATTTT.

Here the CDR3 reads CASSPLVSGSTDTQYF. The CDR3 DNA reads TGTGCCAGCAGTCCCCTGGTTAGCGGTAGCACAGATACGCAGTATTTT. This chain connects TRBV28 to TRBJ2-3, with a weak D call TRBD2 (6 bases). The V gene lost 5 bases and the J gene lost 0 bases, with 15 bases spanning the gap. This CDR3 region has 16 residues. Germline CDR1 reads MDHEN; CDR2 reads SYDVKM.

This clone turned up a few times. V gene TRBV4-1 combines with J gene TRBJ2-5; TRBD2 is a possible D gene (5 bases). The V gene lost 1 base and the J gene lost 2 bases, with 8 bases spanning the gap. Per the germline V gene, CDR1 is MGHRA and CDR2 is YSYEKL. The CDR3 loop spans 14 amino acids. The CDR3 is CASSQAGLQETQYF. The DNA of the CDR3 is TGCGCCAGCAGCCAAGCGGGATTACAAGAGACCCAGTACTTC.

This clone was seen a handful of times. The chain recombines TRBV4-2 with TRBJ1-4; D possibly corresponds to TRBD1 (5 bases). This CDR3 is 16 amino acids long. V lost 0 bases to trimming and J lost 6 bases, with 14 bases between them. Germline-derived CDR1 and CDR2 are LGHNA and YNFKEQ. In DNA form, the CDR3 reads TGTGCCAGCAGCCAAGAAGGGCAGGGAGGAGATGAAAAACTGTTTTTT. This translates into CASSQEGQGGDEKLFF.

The chain uses TRBV28 and TRBJ2-1; tentative D call: TRBD1 (6 bases). Germline values: CDR1 MDHEN, CDR2 SYDVKM. The CDR3 spans 13 residues. Trimming took off 6 bases at V and 3 bases at J, with 9 bases between the two ends. CDR3: CASRRTVYNEQFF. In DNA form, the CDR3 reads TGTGCCAGCAGACGGACAGTCTACAATGAGCAGTTCTTC.

This clone was observed a few times. The CDR3 sequence: CASSLYRDRYEQYV. In DNA, the CDR3 is TGTGCCAGCAGCCTATATCGGGACAGGTACGAGCAGTACGTC. This chain uses TRBV28 with TRBJ2-7; 8 bases map to TRBD1. The germline V gene encodes CDR1 MDHEN and CDR2 SYDVKM. The CDR3 extends over 14 amino acids. V dropped 6 bases and J dropped 4; count of bases not matched to a gene: 8.

The chain recombines TRBV11-2 with TRBJ1-5; a possible D gene is TRBD1 (5 bases). The germline V gene encodes CDR1 SGHAT and CDR2 FQNNGV. The V end was cut by 5 bases, the J end by 2 bases, with 13 bases between. CDR3 length: 15 amino acids. CDR3 DNA: TGTGCCAGCAGCGCGGGGGTACTGGGCAATCAGCCCCAGCATTTT. This encodes CASSAGVLGNQPQHF.

The rearrangement links TRBV7-2 to TRBJ1-2; TRBD1 agrees at 8 bases. CDR1 and CDR2 (germline): SGHTA, FQGNSA. The length of the CDR3 is 16 residues. The trim removed 5 bases at V and 4 bases at J, leaving 12 bases unmatched. CDR3 sequence: CASSKGGTGGGYGYTF. The DNA of the CDR3 is TGTGCCAGCAGCAAAGGGGGGACAGGTGGCGGCTATGGCTACACCTTC. Looking up the rest from reference TRBV7-2 and TRBJ1-2 gives the full variable domain: GAGVSQSPSNKVTEKGKDVELRCDPISGHTALYWYRQSLGQGLEFLIYFQGNSAPDKSGLPSDRFSAERTGGSVSTLTIQRTQQEDSAVYLCASSKGGTGGGYGYTFGSGTRLTVV.

V is TRBV6-5 and J is TRBJ2-2, with 7 bases that match TRBD1. The CDR3 totals 16 residues. Germline V gives CDR1 MNHEY, CDR2 SVGAGI. V lost 2 bases to trimming and J lost 1 base; unmatched junction nucleotides: 4. CDR3 coding DNA: TGTGCCAGCAGTTACCTTTGGGACAGGAACACCGGGGAGCTGTTTTTT. Its translation: CASSYLWDRNTGELFF.

V usage is TRBV9 and J usage is TRBJ2-5; perhaps TRBD2 as D (7 bases). CDR1 is SGDLS and CDR2 is YYNGEE in the germline V gene. This CDR3 region has 15 residues. V dropped 6 bases and J dropped 5 bases, with 20 bases sitting between them. The CDR3 sequence: CASNPGGPTVETQYF. DNA of the CDR3: TGTGCCAGCAACCCCGGGGGGCCGACCGTGGAGACCCAGTACTTC.

This clone has more than one count but fewer than ten. This chain joins TRBV7-8 and TRBJ2-2; the match to TRBD1 covers 10 bases. Per the germline V gene, CDR1 is SGHVS and CDR2 is FQNEAQ. The J segment lost 5 bases and the V segment lost 1 base, leaving 10 bases of the junction unmatched. The CDR3 consists of 18 residues. CDR3 sequence reads: CASSLDPWGTGVTGELFF. The DNA for the CDR3 is TGTGCCAGCAGCTTAGACCCATGGGGGACAGGGGTAACCGGGGAGCTGTTTTTT.

This clone was seen a handful of times. The rearrangement links TRBV5-4 to TRBJ2-3; 10 nucleotides align to TRBD2. V lost 3 bases to trimming and J lost 3 bases; unmatched junction nucleotides: 4. CDR1 and CDR2 from the germline V gene are SGHNT and YYREEE (reference sequence). This CDR3 comprises 15 residues. The CDR3 sequence is CASSYSGGGTDTQYF. CDR3 DNA sequence: TGTGCCAGCAGCTACAGCGGGGGGGGTACAGATACGCAGTATTTT.

J is TRBJ2-2 and V is TRBV5-4; TRBD1 matches at 9 bases. The germline CDR1 and CDR2 sequences are SGHNT and YYREEE (reference sequence). After removal of 5 bases from V and 8 bases from J, the junction contained 10 bases not matched to a gene. The CDR3 runs to 15 residues. CDR3 DNA sequence: TGTGCCAGCAGATACGCTACAGGGGGCGAAGGGGAGCTGTTTTTT. Amino acid sequence: CASRYATGGEGELFF.

DNA for the CDR3: TGTGCCAGCAGCTTGGGTCGACTAGCGGGGGTTGACGAGCAGTACGTC. Its protein product is CASSLGRLAGVDEQYV. The J gene is TRBJ2-7, the V gene TRBV7-8, with TRBD2 matching 12 bases. The trim removed 3 bases at V and 5 bases at J, leaving 8 bases unmatched. The CDR3 runs 16 residues. Germline-derived CDR1 and CDR2 are SGHVS and FQNEAQ.

V usage is TRBV18 and J usage is TRBJ2-7; possible D gene TRBD1, 7 bases. Germline V gene sequence: CDR1 KGHSH, CDR2 LQKENI. The CDR3 contains 16 residues. V gave up 3 bases and J gave up 4 bases, with 19 bases separating them. The CDR3 coding sequence is TGTGCCAGCTCACCCAGCGCCGGGGGCAGGGGGTACGAGCAGTACTTC. Its translation: CASSPSAGGRGYEQYF.

This clone was observed a few times. The chain couples TRBV13 to TRBJ1-4, with D possibly being TRBD1 (5 bases). Germline assignment: CDR1 PRHDT and CDR2 FYEKMQ (reference sequence). The V end was cut by 3 bases, the J end by 0 bases, with 11 bases between. The CDR3 runs 16 residues. CDR3 amino acids: CASSFGQGSTNEKLFF. The CDR3 nucleotides are TGTGCCAGCAGCTTCGGGCAGGGCTCAACTAATGAAAAACTGTTTTTT.

The gene calls are TRBV5-4 and TRBJ2-7; TRBD2 matches 8 bases. This CDR3 has 14 amino acids. Germline V gene lookup returns CDR1 SGHNT and CDR2 YYREEE (reference sequence). The V and J ends lost 4 bases and 5 bases, in that order; junction bases with no gene match: 8. CDR3 residues: CASSPTGGANEQYV. In DNA form, the CDR3 reads TGTGCCAGCAGCCCGACCGGGGGGGCCAACGAGCAGTACGTC.

V gene TRBV7-2 combines with J gene TRBJ2-5, with 9 nucleotides matching TRBD2. Per germline, CDR1 SGHTA and CDR2 FQGNSA. The CDR3 totals 14 residues. The V gene end was trimmed by 1 base and the J gene end by 4 bases; junction bases not matched to a gene: 1. The CDR3 reads CASSLGSGGETQYF. CDR3 nucleotides: TGTGCCAGCAGCTTAGGTAGCGGGGGAGAGACCCAGTACTTC.

The chain joins TRBV4-1 to TRBJ2-7; 9 nucleotides match TRBD2. Germline V gives CDR1 MGHRA, CDR2 YSYEKL. This CDR3 comprises 17 residues. V shed 3 bases, J shed 0 bases, and the junction held 9 bases outside the gene matches. The DNA for the CDR3 is TGCGCCAGCAGCCAGTCTTTAGCGGGGGCGAGCTCCTACGAGCAGTACTTC. It encodes CASSQSLAGASSYEQYF.

This rearrangement joins TRBV15 to TRBJ1-5, with D possibly TRBD1 on 5 matching bases. The CDR3 spans 16 residues. Trimming took 0 bases from V and 6 from J, leaving 15 bases between them. The germline V gene has CDR1 LNHNV and CDR2 YYDKDF (reference sequence). The CDR3 is CATSRDSAGRSQPQHF. CDR3 DNA: TGTGCCACCAGCAGAGATAGTGCGGGACGGAGTCAGCCCCAGCATTTT.

Notes on this clone: An end of the junction differs from the germline gene, which may be a read error. The chain uses TRBV7-7 and TRBJ2-1, with 8 bases fitting TRBD2. Germline V CDR1 and CDR2: SSHAT, FNYEAQ (reference sequence). The CDR3 loop spans 17 amino acids. The CDR3 region has the DNA TGTGCTAGCAGCTCCTACCAACAGCGGGGGCCCTACAATGAGCAGTTCTTC. Translated: CASSSYQQRGPYNEQFF.

This clone has a handful of counts. The rearrangement joins TRBV27 to TRBJ1-5; the match to TRBD1 covers 11 bases. Germline CDR1 is MNHEY and CDR2 is SMNVEV (reference sequence). The CDR3 length is 15 residues. The ends lost 5 bases at V and 7 bases at J; junction bases unmatched: 7. DNA for the CDR3: TGTGCCAGCAGTCCCGGGACAGGGGGAAGGCAGCCCCAGCATTTT. Encoded protein: CASSPGTGGRQPQHF.

In this sample, this clone turned up a few times. This rearrangement joins TRBV6-5 to TRBJ1-5; 9 bases are shared with TRBD1. Germline CDR1 is MNHEY and CDR2 is SVGAGI. The CDR3 contains 15 residues. J was trimmed by 7 bases and V by 7 bases; bases with no gene match: 11. Here the CDR3 DNA reads TGTGCCAGCAAACCCGGGACAGGGCTAGGACAGCCCCAGCATTTT. As protein: CASKPGTGLGQPQHF.

This clone showed up just a few times. The rearrangement joins TRBV30 to TRBJ1-2; the D gene is possibly TRBD1 (5 bases). The CDR3 length is 14 residues. The V gene lost 2 bases and the J gene lost 8 bases, with 18 bases spanning the gap. CDR1 GTSNPN and CDR2 SVGIG come from the germline V gene (reference sequence). CDR3 DNA: TGTGCCTGGAGTATCAACAGGTCCCTGGGGGGCTACACCTTC. The encoded protein is CAWSINRSLGGYTF. The complete variable domain, with remaining parts taken from reference TRBV30 and TRBJ1-2, reads SQTIHQWPATLVQPVGSPLSLECTVEGTSNPNLYWYRQAAGRGLQLLFYSVGIGQISSEVPQNLSASRPQDRQFILSSKKLLLSDSGFYLCAWSINRSLGGYTFGSGTRLTVV.

This clone has more than one count but fewer than ten. The chain joins TRBV14 to TRBJ1-2, with a tentative D call TRBD1 (5 bases). V was shortened by 0 bases and J by 3 bases, with 11 bases between the two germline ends. The CDR3 has 15 amino acids. CDR1 SGHDN and CDR2 FVKESK come from the germline V gene. CDR3 DNA: TGTGCCAGCAGCCAAGAGGGGGGTCCCTACTATGGCTACACCTTC. As protein: CASSQEGGPYYGYTF.

This sequence joins TRBV9 and TRBJ1-2, with 7 bases matching TRBD1. V shed 5 bases and J 6 bases; nucleotides not matched to a gene: 7. This CDR3 spans 13 amino acids. CDR1 is SGDLS, CDR2 YYNGEE, per germline. CDR3 region: CASSRDRADGYTF. The CDR3, as DNA: TGTGCCAGCAGTAGAGACAGGGCGGATGGCTACACCTTC.